This T cell receptor beta chain was captured in a study of blood T cell repertoires in COVID-19. Study in general: The study drew acute and convalescent COVID-19 samples from the United States, Italy and Spain.

V shed 4 bases and J shed 0 bases, with 13 bases lying between them. Germline assignment: CDR1 SGHRS and CDR2 YFSETQ. This CDR3 is built from 15 residues. This clone was seen a handful of times. The repertoire was sequenced with immunoSEQ multiplex PCR; TCRdb's copy has only in-frame clones and lacks some. The data hold under 250,000 clones, with 80% to 95% observed a single time. The chain joins TRBV5-1 to TRBJ1-1; no firm D call. The sample consisted of peripheral blood. This receptor was identified in a man aged 55 to 70 with COVID-19, enrolled during active disease. CDR3 nucleotide sequence: TGCGCCAGCAGCACTGATGAGGGCCTGAACACTGAAGCTTTCTTT. It encodes CASSTDEGLNTEAFF.